The 13 T cell receptor beta chains given below trace back to one sample, sequenced in a study of blood T cell repertoires in COVID-19 (dated by TCRdb to the early 2020s). The library was prepared using the immunoSEQ multiplex PCR assay. TCRdb stores this immuneACCESS table with in-frame sequences only. Part of the clones is absent; in the studies checked, under half of the shortfall reflects unresolved V genes, and no reason is known for the rest. The table for this sample lists over 300,000 clones; about 90% of them were counted only once. The leading ten clones occupy 0.95% to 1.5% of the sample. Input material: peripheral blood. The receptors stem from a man in his forties with acute or convalescent COVID-19.

The gene calls are TRBV4-3 and TRBJ2-2; 11 positions agree with TRBD1. Germline assignment: CDR1 LGHNA and CDR2 YSLEER. Germline trimming cut 3 bases from V and 0 bases from J; bases unmatched to any gene: 3. The CDR3 totals 17 residues. The CDR3 nucleotides read TGCGCCAGCAGCCAGGAGGGACAGGGGGCGAACACCGGGGAGCTGTTTTTT. Translated, it gives CASSQEGQGANTGELFF.

This chain uses TRBV19 with TRBJ1-5, with 7 bases fitting TRBD1. The CDR3 sequence is 16 residues long. J was trimmed by 2 bases and V by 5 bases; bases with no gene match: 9. Per germline, CDR1 LNHDA and CDR2 SQIVND (reference sequence). CDR3 coding DNA: TGTGCCAGTAGTGACGTCCTGCAGGGGGGCAATCAGCCCCAGCATTTT. Translated, it gives CASSDVLQGGNQPQHF.

The chain recombines TRBV28 with TRBJ2-7, with TRBD1 identical over 7 bases. The CDR3 has 14 residues. J gave up 3 bases and V 4 bases, and 6 bases lay outside the gene matches. Germline V CDR1 and CDR2: MDHEN, SYDVKM. The CDR3: CASSSQGQRYEQYF. The CDR3 nucleotides are TGTGCCAGCAGTTCACAGGGACAGCGCTACGAGCAGTACTTC.

The rearrangement uses TRBV6-4 and TRBJ2-7, with D maybe TRBD1 (5 bases). Per the germline V gene, CDR1 is MRHNA and CDR2 is SNTAGT. Trimming took off 6 bases at V and 3 bases at J, with 18 bases between the two ends. The CDR3 spans 15 residues. The CDR3 reads CASRDITGGIYEQYF. The CDR3 DNA reads as TGTGCCAGCAGGGACATTACAGGTGGTATCTACGAGCAGTACTTC.

V and J are TRBV9 and TRBJ1-3, with 7 bases matching TRBD1. The V and J ends lost 3 bases and 0 bases, in that order; junction bases with no gene match: 9. There are 17 residues in the CDR3. CDR1 is SGDLS, CDR2 YYNGEE, per germline. The DNA for the CDR3 is TGTGCCAGCAGCGCCCATAGACAGGGATCCTCTGGAAACACCATATATTTT. Translation: CASSAHRQGSSGNTIYF.

In regard to this clone: A junction boundary mismatches the germline segment, possibly from a read error. The rearrangement joins TRBV24-1 to TRBJ1-5, with a tentative D call TRBD1 (5 bases). CDR1 and CDR2 (germline): KGHDR, SFDVKD. The CDR3 has 14 residues. The CDR3 nucleotides are TGTGCCACCAGTGACGTCGACAGCAGTCAGCCCCAGCATTTT. Protein: CATSDVDSSQPQHF.

The chain uses TRBV6-5 and TRBJ2-5; maybe TRBD1 (6 bases). The germline V gene encodes CDR1 MNHEY and CDR2 SVGAGI. Trimming took off 0 bases at V and 5 bases at J, with 10 bases between the two ends. The CDR3 has 14 amino acids. DNA of the CDR3: TGTGCCAGCAGTTACTCCGGGACACTGGAGACCCAGTACTTC. Its translation: CASSYSGTLETQYF.

This chain connects TRBV11-2 to TRBJ1-2; 8 bases map to TRBD1. CDR3 length equals 14 residues. Per the germline V gene, CDR1 is SGHAT and CDR2 is FQNNGV. The V and J ends lost 7 bases and 8 bases, in that order; junction bases with no gene match: 12. CDR3 protein: CASTAGGRGQGYTF. CDR3 nucleotides: TGTGCCAGCACAGCAGGGGGCAGGGGGCAAGGCTACACCTTC.

The J gene is TRBJ1-5, the V gene TRBV27; tentatively, D is TRBD1 (5 bases). There are 15 residues in the CDR3. Looked up from germline, CDR1 is MNHEY and CDR2 is SMNVEV (reference sequence). V was shortened by 3 bases and J by 0 bases, with 9 bases between the two germline ends. As DNA, the CDR3 is TGTGCCAGCAGTTTTGACAGACTTAGCAATCAGCCCCAGCATTTT. This encodes CASSFDRLSNQPQHF.

This clone occurred a few times. V gene TRBV13 combines with J gene TRBJ2-7, with D tentatively TRBD1 (5 bases). V shed 3 bases and J shed 0 bases, with 15 bases lying between them. CDR3 length equals 16 residues. The germline V gene encodes CDR1 PRHDT and CDR2 FYEKMQ (reference sequence). This CDR3 is CASSFQGVSSSYEQYF. The CDR3 region has the DNA TGTGCCAGCAGCTTTCAGGGTGTGTCGAGCTCCTACGAGCAGTACTTC.

The rearrangement joins TRBV28 to TRBJ2-7, with D tentatively TRBD1 (5 bases). Per the germline V gene, CDR1 is MDHEN and CDR2 is SYDVKM. V was cut by 5 bases and J by 0 bases, with 17 bases left in between. This CDR3 spans 16 amino acids. The CDR3 spells CASSPRVGIYSYEQYF. CDR3 DNA: TGTGCCAGCAGTCCCAGGGTAGGGATTTACTCCTACGAGCAGTACTTC.

The chain has TRBV16 and TRBJ2-1, with D unresolved. Between the trimmed V and J ends, which lost 0 bases and 6 bases, there was a span of 9 bases. CDR1 KGHSY and CDR2 FQNENV come from the germline V gene. The CDR3 length is 14 residues. This CDR3 is CASSQSRLGNEQFF. The CDR3 DNA is TGTGCCAGCAGCCAATCTAGGCTAGGCAATGAGCAGTTCTTC.

This clone appeared once. The chain joins TRBV30 to TRBJ2-5; unclear D gene. Germline CDR1 and CDR2: GTSNPN and SVGIG (reference sequence). V lost 1 base and J lost 1, with 7 bases in between. There are 13 residues in the CDR3. The CDR3 DNA is TGTGCCTGGAGTGACAGTTTCCAAGAGACCCAGTACTTC. It specifies CAWSDSFQETQYF.